This entry lists 27 T cell receptor beta chains sequenced from one sample in a study of shared clonotypes between healthy human individuals. Sequencing was performed with immunoSEQ multiplex PCR; in TCRdb, only in-frame clones are kept and a portion is missing. The table has some 2,000,000 clones, 85% to 95% seen once; the top ten hold roughly 0.13%. The sample consisted of naive CD4+ T cells sorted from blood. Documented subset: CD45RA+ positively selected. Every receptor here comes from a man between 18 and 29 years old in good health.

The rearrangement uses TRBV6-1 and TRBJ1-5, with D possibly TRBD1 on 5 matching bases. The CDR3 has 15 amino acids. Germline-derived CDR1 and CDR2 are MNHNS and SASEGT. Trimming removed 6 bases at V and 4 bases at J, with 16 bases between. CDR3 DNA sequence: TGTGCCAGCAGGGGGTGGGGCAGCCTTAATCAGCCCCAGCATTTT. Its protein is CASRGWGSLNQPQHF.

This rearrangement joins TRBV29-1 to TRBJ2-4; D is possibly TRBD2 (5 bases). The CDR3 covers 14 residues. Between the trimmed V and J ends, which lost 4 bases and 8 bases, there was a span of 18 bases. CDR1 is SQVTM, CDR2 ANQGSEA, per germline. CDR3 sequence (DNA): TGCAGCGTTGGCTCTAGGCTAGCAGGAGACATTCAGTACTTC. Amino acid sequence: CSVGSRLAGDIQYF.

The V and J genes are TRBV4-1 and TRBJ1-2, with D tentatively TRBD1 (5 bases). This CDR3 comprises 15 residues. Trimming left V 4 bases short and J 4 bases short, with 16 bases between. The germline V gene has CDR1 MGHRA and CDR2 YSYEKL. The CDR3 reads CASSPGSGRAYGYTF. The CDR3, as DNA: TGCGCCAGCAGCCCAGGTTCCGGCAGGGCCTATGGCTACACCTTC.

This clone was detected only once. The CDR3 DNA reads as TGCGCCAGCAGCCCGAACGGCTTGCAAGAGACCCAGTACTTC. Its translation: CASSPNGLQETQYF. V is TRBV5-1 and J is TRBJ2-5; D unclear. This CDR3 has 14 amino acids. Germline-derived CDR1 and CDR2 are SGHRS and YFSETQ. V was pared by 4 bases and J by 2 bases, with 12 bases between.

Only one count was recorded for this clone. The chain employs TRBV2 and TRBJ2-7, with D unresolved. V was trimmed by 3 bases and J by 4 bases, leaving 10 bases between them. Germline V CDR1 and CDR2: SNHLY, FYNNEI. This CDR3 contains 13 residues. The CDR3 is CASSDWAVYEQYF. The CDR3 DNA follows: TGTGCCAGCAGTGACTGGGCAGTATACGAGCAGTACTTC.

This chain joins TRBV18 and TRBJ1-1; D call uncertain. The CDR3 sequence is 14 residues long. CDR1 is KGHSH and CDR2 is LQKENI in the germline V gene. V was clipped by 3 bases and J by 8 bases, with 16 bases between them. The CDR3 region has the DNA TGTGCCAGCTCACCCCCCGCCCAGCCGCTAGAAGCTTTCTTT. Translated: CASSPPAQPLEAFF.

The chain uses TRBV4-1 and TRBJ1-5, with TRBD1 matching over 8 bases. Trimming at V came to 4 bases and at J to 0 bases, leaving 8 bases not matched to a gene. The CDR3 sequence is 17 residues long. Germline CDR1 MGHRA, CDR2 YSYEKL. The CDR3 here is CASSLGDRTYSNQPQHF. The CDR3, as DNA: TGCGCCAGCAGCCTCGGGGACAGGACCTATAGCAATCAGCCCCAGCATTTT.

The V and J genes are TRBV2 and TRBJ2-2; no clear D. Trimming left V 4 bases short and J 4 bases short, with 13 bases between. The germline gives CDR1 SNHLY, CDR2 FYNNEI. The CDR3 runs 15 residues. This CDR3 reads CASSAVIVGTGELFF. CDR3 bases: TGTGCCAGCAGTGCGGTAATAGTAGGCACCGGGGAGCTGTTTTTT.

This chain uses TRBV6-5 with TRBJ2-4; 8 nucleotides line up with TRBD1. CDR1 and CDR2 from the germline V gene are MNHEY and SVGAGI. V lost 4 bases and J lost 3; bases outside the gene matches: 5. The CDR3 is 15 amino acids. CDR3 sequence (DNA): TGTGCCAGCAGTTCCCCCGGGACAGGCAAAAACATTCAGTACTTC. Its protein product is CASSSPGTGKNIQYF.

The V gene is TRBV7-2, the J gene TRBJ1-2; TRBD1 might be the D (5 bases). Germline V CDR1 and CDR2: SGHTA, FQGNSA. This CDR3 comprises 15 residues. V was trimmed by 2 bases and J by 0 bases, leaving 10 bases between them. This CDR3 reads CASSLIGGSNYGYTF. CDR3 coding DNA: TGTGCCAGCAGCTTAATCGGGGGTTCTAACTATGGCTACACCTTC.

For this clone: Other DNA sequences in this specimen translate into the identical CDR3. The chain is built from TRBV10-1 and TRBJ2-2, with no clear D. The germline CDR1 and CDR2 sequences are WNHNN and SYGVQD (reference sequence). This CDR3 has 13 residues. Trimming removed 4 bases from V and 4 bases from J, with 7 bases in between. CDR3 sequence (DNA): TGCGCCAGCAGTGGTTCAGGCACCGGGGAGCTGTTTTTT. Its protein product is CASSGSGTGELFF.

CDR3 region: CASRKTSGKYEQYF. The DNA of the CDR3 is TGTGCCAGCAGAAAGACTAGCGGGAAGTACGAGCAGTACTTC. The chain carries TRBV6-5 and TRBJ2-7, with 11 bases fitting TRBD2. J lost 4 bases, V lost 6 bases, and 5 bases had no gene match. Germline V gene sequence: CDR1 MNHEY, CDR2 SVGAGI. CDR3 size: 14 residues.

This chain connects TRBV29-1 to TRBJ2-5; D gene unclear. Germline CDR1 is SQVTM and CDR2 is ANQGSEA. V lost 8 bases to trimming and J lost 0 bases, with 10 bases between them. The CDR3 extends over 12 amino acids. The CDR3 nucleotides are TGCAGCTTCGAGCGAGACCAAGAGACCCAGTACTTC. Its translation: CSFERDQETQYF.

This sequence joins TRBV18 and TRBJ2-7, with D unclear. The CDR3 sequence is 14 residues long. Germline CDR1 and CDR2: KGHSH and LQKENI. V dropped 0 bases and J dropped 4 bases, with 10 bases sitting between them. This CDR3 reads CASSPPAQQYEQYF. The CDR3 bases are TGTGCCAGCTCACCACCGGCCCAGCAGTACGAGCAGTACTTC.

This sequence joins TRBV7-2 and TRBJ1-4; 7 bases agree with TRBD1. The CDR3 loop spans 14 amino acids. Unmatched junction bases numbered 6, after V lost 3 bases and J lost 8 bases. Germline CDR1 and CDR2: SGHTA and FQGNSA. CDR3 in amino acids: CASSFTGAREKLFF. The CDR3 bases are TGTGCCAGCAGCTTCACAGGGGCCCGGGAAAAACTGTTTTTT.

V and J are TRBV11-1 and TRBJ1-2; D remains unclear. Germline V lookup: CDR1 SGHAT, CDR2 FQDESV (reference sequence). The CDR3 covers 13 residues. Trimming took off 5 bases at V and 7 bases at J, with 14 bases between the two ends. CDR3 sequence reads: CASSPDTTGGYTF. The DNA of the CDR3 is TGTGCCAGCAGCCCTGACACGACGGGTGGCTACACCTTC.

The chain couples TRBV5-4 to TRBJ2-7; 9 nucleotides align to TRBD2. V lost 4 bases to trimming and J lost 7 bases; unmatched junction nucleotides: 18. The CDR3 totals 17 residues. Germline loops: CDR1 SGHNT, CDR2 YYREEE (reference sequence). The CDR3 sequence is CASSPGGLAGPLEEQYF. The CDR3 nucleotides read TGTGCCAGCAGCCCTGGGGGCCTAGCGGGGCCCTTGGAAGAGCAGTACTTC. Complete variable domain (other parts from reference TRBV5-4 and TRBJ2-7): ETGVTQSPTHLIKTRGQQVTLRCSSQSGHNTVSWYQQALGQGPQFIFQYYREEENGRGNFPPRFSGLQFPNYSSELNVNALELDDSALYLCASSPGGLAGPLEEQYFGPGTRLTVT.

The chain combines TRBV23-1 with TRBJ2-7, with D maybe TRBD2 (6 bases). TRBV23-1 qualifies as an ORF whose function is uncertain. The CDR3 is 14 amino acids. Trimming stripped 11 bases from V and 2 bases from J, with 19 bases between. The CDR3 loop reads CAGDLASVPYEQYF. The CDR3 bases are TGCGCCGGGGATTTAGCTAGCGTTCCCTACGAGCAGTACTTC.

This chain uses TRBV10-3 with TRBJ2-7; no clear D gene. CDR1 is ENHRY and CDR2 is SYGVKD in the germline V gene. The CDR3 runs to 12 residues. The ends were cut back, 8 bases at V and 3 bases at J, with 11 bases in the middle. This CDR3 reads CAIGTAVYEQYF. As DNA, the CDR3 is TGTGCCATCGGAACGGCGGTCTACGAGCAGTACTTC.

This sequence joins TRBV30 and TRBJ1-5; TRBD1 might be the D (6 bases). This CDR3 spans 13 amino acids. From germline, CDR1 is GTSNPN and CDR2 SVGIG (reference sequence). Trimming shortened V by 3 bases and J by 5 bases, and 11 bases separated the two germline ends. The CDR3 coding sequence is TGTGCCTGGAGGGGGGACATTTATCAGCCCCAGCATTTT. This codes for CAWRGDIYQPQHF.

This chain links TRBV5-1 with TRBJ2-5; the D call may be TRBD1 or TRBD2 (5 bases each). The CDR3 has 14 amino acids. V was clipped by 4 bases and J by 0 bases, with 10 bases between them. The germline V gene encodes CDR1 SGHRS and CDR2 YFSETQ. The CDR3 coding sequence is TGCGCCAGCAGCGGGGACGGGTACCAAGAGACCCAGTACTTC. Amino acid sequence: CASSGDGYQETQYF.

The chain links TRBV7-2 to TRBJ2-4; the match to TRBD1 covers 9 bases. The CDR3 length is 17 residues. V was pared by 5 bases and J by 3 bases, with 11 bases of the junction left unmatched. CDR1 SGHTA and CDR2 FQGNSA come from the germline V gene. The CDR3 DNA sequence: TGTGCCAGCAGCCTCAACTCCGGGACAGGGATCAAAAACATTCAGTACTTC. Translating gives CASSLNSGTGIKNIQYF.

This chain joins TRBV7-2 and TRBJ2-2; no firm D call. In germline, CDR1 is SGHTA, CDR2 FQGNSA. Trimming cost V 10 bases and J 2 bases, with 17 bases left between them. The CDR3 spans 15 residues. The CDR3 DNA reads as TGTGCCACGACCCCGCGTCGAGCTAACACCGGGGAGCTGTTTTTT. Its protein is CATTPRRANTGELFF.

With respect to this clone: This sample also contains other DNA sequences that code for the same CDR3. The chain couples TRBV5-1 to TRBJ2-5, with 8 nucleotides matching TRBD2. Trimming took 0 bases from V and 5 from J; bases not matched to a gene: 3. The germline V gene encodes CDR1 SGHRS and CDR2 YFSETQ. The CDR3 is 14 amino acids. CDR3 bases: TGCGCCAGCAGCTTGGCCGGGGGGGCTGAGACCCAGTACTTC. Translating it yields CASSLAGGAETQYF. The complete variable domain, with remaining parts taken from reference TRBV5-1 and TRBJ2-5, reads KAGVTQTPRYLIKTRGQQVTLSCSPISGHRSVSWYQQTPGQGLQFLFEYFSETQRNKGNFPGRFSGRQFSNSRSEMNVSTLELGDSALYLCASSLAGGAETQYFGPGTRLLVL.

This clone was found once. The genes are TRBV6-1 and TRBJ2-1; the match to TRBD2 covers 8 bases. V lost 8 bases to trimming and J lost 8 bases; unmatched junction nucleotides: 8. The CDR3 is made up of 13 amino acids. Germline values: CDR1 MNHNS, CDR2 SASEGT. DNA for the CDR3: TGTGCCAGCGGGGAGCGGGGGCACCATGAGCAGTTCTTC. Translation gives CASGERGHHEQFF.

The V and J genes are TRBV7-2 and TRBJ2-2; possibly TRBD2 for D (6 bases). V gave up 1 base and J gave up 7 bases, with 13 bases separating them. Germline V CDR1 and CDR2: SGHTA, FQGNSA. This CDR3 has 15 amino acids. For the CDR3, the DNA is TGTGCCAGCAGCTTAGTTACTCGGGGGTTCGGGGAGCTGTTTTTT. This codes for CASSLVTRGFGELFF.

Notes on this clone: This sample includes further DNA sequences coding for the same CDR3. The genes are TRBV18 and TRBJ2-7; D uncertain. The length of the CDR3 is 13 residues. Germline CDR1 is KGHSH and CDR2 is LQKENI. Trimming took off 1 base at V and 0 bases at J, with 4 bases between the two ends. The CDR3 DNA reads TGTGCCAGCTCACCACAAGCCTCCTACGAGCAGTACTTC. Amino acids: CASSPQASYEQYF.